This T cell receptor (beta chain) was sequenced in a study of monozygotic twins with inflammatory bowel disease. Notes on this clonotype: Antigen specificity is unknown.

The CDR3 consists of 12 residues. CDR1 is SGHTA and CDR2 is FQGTGA in the germline V gene. Study-wide results and limits: Patients got different immunosuppressive treatments, which may have made their repertoires more variable. Twins classed as concordant or discordant showed no difference in repertoire similarity, possibly from limited power.

Researchers generated cDNA in eight separate reactions per sample. Reprocessing the 5' RACE reads, TCRdb reports a single entry for every CDR3 protein and omits DNA. Its table lists around 150,000 distinct CDR3 sequences. The template was total RNA from whole blood, with no T cell sorting. This receptor was taken from a human donor with ulcerative colitis or Crohn's disease, or a healthy co-twin of an affected twin (not recorded which). Material: blood. The V gene is TRBV7-3, the J gene TRBJ2-3. This CDR3 reads CASSDSTDTQYF.